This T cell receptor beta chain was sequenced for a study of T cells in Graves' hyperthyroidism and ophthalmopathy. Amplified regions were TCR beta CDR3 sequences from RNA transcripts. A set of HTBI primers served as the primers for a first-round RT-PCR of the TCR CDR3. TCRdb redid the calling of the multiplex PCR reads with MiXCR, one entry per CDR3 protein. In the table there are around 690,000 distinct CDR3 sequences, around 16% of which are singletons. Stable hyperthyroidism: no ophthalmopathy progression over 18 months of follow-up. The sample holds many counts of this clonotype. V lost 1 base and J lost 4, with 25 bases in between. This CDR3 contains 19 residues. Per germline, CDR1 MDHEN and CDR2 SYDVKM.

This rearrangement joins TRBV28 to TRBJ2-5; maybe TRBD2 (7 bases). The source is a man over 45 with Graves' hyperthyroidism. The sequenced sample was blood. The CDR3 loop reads CASSLSGVEPGGGAETQYF. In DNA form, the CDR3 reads TGTGCCAGCAGTTTATCGGGGGTAGAGCCAGGCGGGGGCGCAGAGACCCAGTACTTC.